Listed below are T cell receptor beta chains from one sample, sequenced in a study of blood T cell repertoires in COVID-19. Assay used: immunoSEQ multiplex PCR; TCRdb lists only in-frame clones, some missing. The sample yields 330,000 or so clones, approximately 89% seen once. Sequencing was performed on peripheral blood. The origin of the receptors is an older woman with COVID-19, enrolled during active disease. CDR3s include the opening cysteine and the closing phenylalanine or tryptophan. The D gene is left open where the match is weak. A row's size may be missing; if present it is once, few, many or a size class.

D,J,size,V,CDR3,DNA
NA,TRBJ1-5,NA,TRBV6-2/TRBV6-3,CASSRQENQPQHF,TGTGCCAGCAGTAGACAGGAAAATCAGCCCCAGCATTTT
NA,TRBJ2-2,NA,TRBV24-1,CATSDPDPIGETGELFF,TGTGCCACCAGTGATCCTGACCCTATCGGGGAAACCGGGGAGCTGTTTTTT
TRBD1,TRBJ1-2,NA,TRBV18,CASSPGQGRFYGYTF,TGTGCCAGCTCACCCGGACAGGGGCGATTCTATGGCTACACCTTC
NA,TRBJ1-5,NA,TRBV18,CASSPTDRNQPQHF,TGTGCCAGCTCACCTACAGACAGGAATCAGCCCCAGCATTTT
NA,TRBJ1-1,NA,TRBV6-5,CASSYRNSVNTEAFF,TGTGCCAGCAGTTACCGCAACTCGGTGAACACTGAAGCTTTCTTT
NA,TRBJ1-1,NA,TRBV10-1,CASSDSVLTGKSTEAFF,TGCGCCAGCAGTGATTCAGTGCTTACAGGGAAGAGCACTGAAGCTTTCTTT
NA,TRBJ1-1,NA,TRBV15,CATLNKGVRNTEAFF,TGTGCCACCCTAAATAAGGGGGTCCGGAACACTGAAGCTTTCTTT
TRBD1,TRBJ1-5,NA,TRBV7-2,CASSRDRGSQPQHF,TGTGCCAGCAGTAGGGACAGGGGTAGTCAGCCCCAGCATTTT
NA,TRBJ1-6,NA,TRBV10-1,CASSEDKTNSPLHF,TGCGCCAGCAGCGAGGACAAGACTAATTCACCCCTCCACTTT
NA,TRBJ1-1,NA,TRBV6-5,CASIGTSNTEAFF,TGTGCCAGCATTGGGACATCGAACACTGAAGCTTTCTTT
TRBD2,TRBJ2-1,NA,TRBV9,CASSSRTSGAREQFF,TGTGCCAGCAGCTCCCGGACTAGCGGGGCCCGTGAGCAGTTCTTC
NA,TRBJ1-2,NA,TRBV3-1/TRBV3-2,CASRGDGYGYTF,TGTGCCAGCAGGGGAGATGGCTATGGCTACACCTTC
NA,TRBJ1-1,NA,TRBV10-3,CAISSVGGEAFF,TGTGCCATCAGTTCTGTGGGGGGAGAAGCTTTCTTT
TRBD1,TRBJ2-2,NA,TRBV5-1,CASSTGQGDTGELFF,TGCGCCAGCAGCACAGGACAGGGGGACACCGGGGAGCTGTTTTTT
NA,TRBJ1-6,once,TRBV9,CASSVTGRPGASPLHF,TGTGCCAGCAGCGTAACTGGACGCCCGGGAGCTTCACCCCTCCACTTT
TRBD1,TRBJ2-2,NA,TRBV19,CASSTGQGNTGELFF,TGTGCCAGTAGTACGGGACAGGGGAACACCGGGGAGCTGTTTTTT
NA,TRBJ1-1,NA,TRBV6-1,CASSEAAGGTEAFF,TGTGCCAGCAGTGAAGCAGCGGGGGGCACTGAAGCTTTCTTT
NA,TRBJ2-3,NA,TRBV5-4,CASSLGRTGTSTDTQYF,TGTGCCAGCAGCTTGGGGAGGACGGGGACTAGCACAGATACGCAGTATTTT
TRBD1,TRBJ1-1,NA,TRBV9,CASSQTGGGEAFF,TGTGCCAGCAGCCAGACAGGGGGCGGAGAAGCTTTCTTT
NA,TRBJ1-2,once,TRBV20-1,CSVGQSYGYTF,TGCAGTGTTGGACAGTCTTATGGCTACACCTTC
NA,TRBJ1-4,NA,TRBV11-2,CASSLLGKLFF,TGTGCCAGCAGCTTGCTCGGAAAACTGTTTTTT
NA,TRBJ1-2,NA,TRBV11-2,CASSLDQATGNYGYTF,TGTGCCAGCAGCTTAGACCAGGCGACGGGGAACTATGGCTACACCTTC
TRBD2,TRBJ2-6,NA,TRBV3-1/TRBV3-2,CASSQDRGGLGLVPGANVLTF,TGTGCCAGCAGCCAAGATCGTGGGGGACTAGGGCTTGTACCTGGGGCCAACGTCCTGACTTTC
TRBD1,TRBJ1-2,NA,TRBV10-3,CAINQGTGLGYGYTF,TGTGCCATCAACCAAGGGACAGGGTTGGGCTATGGCTACACCTTC
NA,TRBJ1-1,NA,TRBV9,CASSVHGASPEAFF,TGTGCCAGCAGCGTTCATGGGGCTTCCCCTGAAGCTTTCTTT
NA,TRBJ2-7,NA,TRBV28,CASSLQGSHEQYF,TGTGCCAGCAGTTTACAGGGAAGCCACGAGCAGTACTTC
NA,TRBJ1-1,NA,TRBV3-1/TRBV3-2,CASSPGQNTEAFF,TGTGCCAGCAGCCCGGGACAGAACACTGAAGCTTTCTTT
NA,TRBJ2-2,NA,TRBV9,CASSLQGTMNTGELFF,TGTGCCAGCAGCCTACAAGGGACAATGAACACCGGGGAGCTGTTTTTT
NA,TRBJ2-1,few,TRBV5-1,CASSLSGSYNEQFF,TGCGCCAGCAGCTTGAGCGGGTCCTACAATGAGCAGTTCTTC
TRBD2,TRBJ2-1,NA,TRBV5-1,CASTLTSGSYNEQFF,TGCGCCAGCACCCTGACTAGCGGTTCCTACAATGAGCAGTTCTTC
NA,TRBJ1-2,NA,TRBV19,CASKNRGNYGYTF,TGTGCCAGTAAGAATCGGGGAAACTATGGCTACACCTTC
TRBD2,TRBJ2-3,once,TRBV5-1,CASSLALTSGGVDTQYF,TGCGCCAGCAGCTTGGCTTTGACTAGCGGGGGGGTTGATACGCAGTATTTT
TRBD2,TRBJ2-1,NA,TRBV27,CASSLGTSGGSNEQFF,TGTGCCAGCAGCCTGGGGACTAGCGGGGGGAGCAATGAGCAGTTCTTC
NA,TRBJ1-4,NA,TRBV19,CASSMGVGPFNEKLFF,TGTGCCAGTAGTATGGGAGTGGGTCCCTTTAATGAAAAACTGTTTTTT
NA,TRBJ1-1,NA,TRBV7-6,CASSRQGGNTEAFF,TGTGCCAGCAGCCGTCAGGGAGGGAACACTGAAGCTTTCTTT
TRBD2,TRBJ2-1,NA,TRBV4-2,CASSRKAGLAGEAYNEQFF,TGTGCCAGCAGCCGAAAAGCGGGACTAGCGGGGGAGGCCTACAATGAGCAGTTCTTC
TRBD1,TRBJ2-7,NA,TRBV7-8,CASSFRDRGNEQYF,TGTGCCAGCAGCTTCCGGGACAGGGGAAACGAGCAGTACTTC
TRBD1,TRBJ2-7,NA,TRBV12-3/TRBV12-4,CASTSTGFNEQYF,TGTGCCAGCACCTCGACAGGGTTCAACGAGCAGTACTTC
TRBD1,TRBJ1-1,once,TRBV27,CASSWDRGNTEAFF,TGTGCCAGCAGTTGGGACAGGGGTAACACTGAAGCTTTCTTT
TRBD2,TRBJ2-7,NA,TRBV7-9,CASSERGGSSYEQYF,TGTGCCAGCAGCGAACGGGGAGGGTCCTCCTACGAGCAGTACTTC
TRBD1,TRBJ1-1,NA,TRBV5-8,CASSLDRDTEAFF,TGTGCCAGCAGCCTGGACAGGGACACTGAAGCTTTCTTT
NA,TRBJ1-1,NA,TRBV6-5,CASSYRDTYTEAFF,TGTGCCAGCAGTTACCGGGACACTTACACTGAAGCTTTCTTT
TRBD1,TRBJ1-2,once,TRBV11-2,CASSLRQGINYGYTF,TGTGCCAGCAGCTTAAGACAGGGGATTAACTATGGCTACACCTTC
TRBD1,TRBJ1-2,NA,TRBV5-6,CASSLARQGYGYTF,TGTGCCAGCAGCTTGGCCCGACAGGGATATGGCTACACCTTC
NA,TRBJ2-7,few,TRBV2,CASSEDRGEQYF,TGTGCCAGCAGTGAAGACCGGGGCGAGCAGTACTTC
TRBD2,TRBJ2-3,NA,TRBV2,CAGRGPDTQYF,TGTGCCGGGAGGGGCCCAGATACGCAGTATTTT
NA,TRBJ1-6,NA,TRBV28,CASSSIYRAGNSPLHF,TGTGCCAGCAGTTCCATCTACAGGGCAGGGAATTCACCCCTCCACTTT
NA,TRBJ1-2,once,TRBV5-1,CASSIRDSLSGYTF,TGCGCCAGCAGCATCCGGGATTCCCTCTCTGGCTACACCTTC
TRBD1,TRBJ1-1,NA,TRBV19,CASSILRGYGQGSPEAFF,TGTGCCAGTAGTATATTGAGGGGCTACGGACAGGGGAGCCCTGAAGCTTTCTTT
TRBD1,TRBJ1-6,NA,TRBV11-2,CASSPPGQRNSPLHF,TGTGCCAGCAGCCCCCCGGGACAGCGTAATTCACCCCTCCACTTT
TRBD2,TRBJ2-1,NA,TRBV5-4,CASSPSLAGSYNEQFF,TGTGCCAGCAGCCCCTCCTTAGCGGGCTCCTACAATGAGCAGTTCTTC
TRBD2,TRBJ2-7,NA,TRBV30,CAWNPGLRAYEQYF,TGTGCCTGGAACCCGGGACTAAGAGCCTACGAGCAGTACTTC
TRBD1,TRBJ1-1,NA,TRBV11-2,CASSTTGTENTEAFF,TGTGCCAGCAGCACTACCGGGACAGAGAACACTGAAGCTTTCTTT